This TCR beta chain is drawn from a study of spatial heterogeneity in lung cancer. About the research overall: A unique TCR and UMI combination showed up more than ten times in raw reads, on average.

The germline V gene has CDR1 MNHEY and CDR2 SVGAGI. V lost 0 bases, J lost 10 bases, and 18 bases stayed unmatched. There are 19 residues in the CDR3. TCRdb used MiXCR to reprocess the 5' RACE reads, holding one entry per CDR3 protein. Altogether about 120,000 distinct CDR3 sequences are present, about 12% being singletons, with the ten largest covering 16%. This sample's time point: blood at routine non-recurrence follow-up after resection. Sequencing was performed on whole RNA extracted from tumor and nontumor lung tissue, or from frozen PBMC, and the material was left unsorted. The V and J genes are TRBV6-5 and TRBJ1-6; 7 nucleotides match TRBD1. The TCR sequence derives from a male donor with early-stage non-small cell lung cancer. This specimen consisted of PBMCs, obtained at follow-up. CDR3 sequence (DNA): TGTGCCAGCAGTTACTCGCGGATCCCGGGACAGAGGATGGTATCACCCCTCCACTTT. This encodes CASSYSRIPGQRMVSPLHF.